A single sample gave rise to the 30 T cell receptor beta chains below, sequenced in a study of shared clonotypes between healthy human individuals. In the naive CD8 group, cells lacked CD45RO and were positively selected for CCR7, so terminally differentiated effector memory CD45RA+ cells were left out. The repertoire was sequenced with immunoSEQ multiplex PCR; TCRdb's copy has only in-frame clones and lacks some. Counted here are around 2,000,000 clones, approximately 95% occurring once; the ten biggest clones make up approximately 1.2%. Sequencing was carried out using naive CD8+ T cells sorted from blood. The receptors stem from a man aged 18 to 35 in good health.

The CDR3 here is CASSALVGSDTQYF. CDR3 DNA: TGTGCCAGCTCGGCCCTTGTGGGGTCAGATACGCAGTATTTT. V usage is TRBV27 and J usage is TRBJ2-3; D gene uncertain. Germline CDR1 MNHEY, CDR2 SMNVEV (reference sequence). The V end lost 8 bases, the J end lost 4 bases, and 16 bases lay between the germline ends. The CDR3 contains 14 residues.

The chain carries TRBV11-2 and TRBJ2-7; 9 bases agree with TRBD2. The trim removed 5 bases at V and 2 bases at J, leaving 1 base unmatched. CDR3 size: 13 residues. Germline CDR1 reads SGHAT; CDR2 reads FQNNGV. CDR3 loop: CASSRTSAYEQYF. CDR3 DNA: TGTGCCAGCAGCCGGACTAGCGCCTACGAGCAGTACTTC.

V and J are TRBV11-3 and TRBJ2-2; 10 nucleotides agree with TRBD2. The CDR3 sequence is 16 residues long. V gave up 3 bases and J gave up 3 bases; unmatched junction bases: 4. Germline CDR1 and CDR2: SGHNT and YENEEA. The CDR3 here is CASSFSGGLYTGELFF. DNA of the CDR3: TGTGCCAGCAGCTTTAGCGGGGGGCTGTACACCGGGGAGCTGTTTTTT. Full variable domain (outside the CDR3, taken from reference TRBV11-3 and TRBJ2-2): EAGVVQSPRYKIIEKKQPVAFWCNPISGHNTLYWYLQNLGQGPELLIRYENEEAVDDSQLPKDRFSAERLKGVDSTLKIQPAELGDSAVYLCASSFSGGLYTGELFFGEGSRLTVL.

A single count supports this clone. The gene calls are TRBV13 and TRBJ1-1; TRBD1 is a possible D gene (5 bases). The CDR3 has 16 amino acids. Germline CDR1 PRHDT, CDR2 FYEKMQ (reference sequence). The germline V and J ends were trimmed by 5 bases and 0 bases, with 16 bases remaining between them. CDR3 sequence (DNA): TGTGCCAGCAGCCCGCAGGGACCCCTAATGAACACTGAAGCTTTCTTT. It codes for CASSPQGPLMNTEAFF.

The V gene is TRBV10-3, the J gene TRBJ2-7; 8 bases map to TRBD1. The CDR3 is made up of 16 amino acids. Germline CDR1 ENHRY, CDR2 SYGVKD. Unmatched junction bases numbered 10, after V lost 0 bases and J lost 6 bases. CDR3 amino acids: CAISESAGTGHLEQYF. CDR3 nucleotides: TGTGCCATCAGTGAGTCTGCCGGGACAGGTCATCTCGAGCAGTACTTC.

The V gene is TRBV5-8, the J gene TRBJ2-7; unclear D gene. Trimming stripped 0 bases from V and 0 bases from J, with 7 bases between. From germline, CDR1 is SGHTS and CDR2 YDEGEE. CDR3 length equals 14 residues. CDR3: CASSLGSSSYEQYF. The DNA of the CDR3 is TGTGCCAGCAGCTTGGGGTCCAGCTCCTACGAGCAGTACTTC.

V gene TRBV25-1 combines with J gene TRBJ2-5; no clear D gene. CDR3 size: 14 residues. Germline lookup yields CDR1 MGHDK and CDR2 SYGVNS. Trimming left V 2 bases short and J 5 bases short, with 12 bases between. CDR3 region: CASSEEFAPETQYF. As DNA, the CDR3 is TGTGCCAGCAGTGAAGAATTTGCCCCGGAGACCCAGTACTTC.

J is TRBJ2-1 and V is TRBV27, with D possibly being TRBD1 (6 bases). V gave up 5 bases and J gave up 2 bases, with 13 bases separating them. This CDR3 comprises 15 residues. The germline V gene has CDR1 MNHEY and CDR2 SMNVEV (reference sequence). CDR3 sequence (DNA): TGTGCCAGCAGTCTCACAGGGTCACCCTACAATGAGCAGTTCTTC. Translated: CASSLTGSPYNEQFF.

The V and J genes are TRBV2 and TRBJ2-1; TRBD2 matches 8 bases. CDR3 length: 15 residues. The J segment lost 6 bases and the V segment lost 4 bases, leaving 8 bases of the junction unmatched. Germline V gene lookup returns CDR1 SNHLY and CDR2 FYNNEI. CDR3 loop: CASSVGAGVANEQFF. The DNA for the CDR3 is TGTGCCAGCAGTGTGGGAGCGGGAGTGGCCAATGAGCAGTTCTTC.

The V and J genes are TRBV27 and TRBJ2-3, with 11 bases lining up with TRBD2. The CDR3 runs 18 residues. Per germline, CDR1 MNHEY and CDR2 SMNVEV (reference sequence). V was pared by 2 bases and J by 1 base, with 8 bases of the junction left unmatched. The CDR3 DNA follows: TGTGCCAGCAGTTTACCCTCGATACTAGCGGGAGGCACAGATACGCAGTATTTT. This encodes CASSLPSILAGGTDTQYF.

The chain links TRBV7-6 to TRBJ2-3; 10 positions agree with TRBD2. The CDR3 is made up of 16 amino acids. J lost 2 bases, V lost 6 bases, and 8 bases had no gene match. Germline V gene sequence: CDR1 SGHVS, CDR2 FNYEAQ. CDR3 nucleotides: TGTGCCAGCAGTCGGACTAGCGGTTGGGACACAGATACGCAGTATTTT. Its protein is CASSRTSGWDTDTQYF. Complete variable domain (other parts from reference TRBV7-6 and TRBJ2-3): GAGVSQSPRYKVTKRGQDVALRCDPISGHVSLYWYRQALGQGPEFLTYFNYEAQQDKSGLPNDRFSAERPEGSISTLTIQRTEQRDSAMYRCASSRTSGWDTDTQYFGPGTRLTVL.

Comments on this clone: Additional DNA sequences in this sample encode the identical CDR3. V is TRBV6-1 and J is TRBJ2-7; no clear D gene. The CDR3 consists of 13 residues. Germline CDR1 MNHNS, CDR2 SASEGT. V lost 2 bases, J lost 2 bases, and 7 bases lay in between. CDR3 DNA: TGTGCCAGCAGTGAAAGGCCCCCCTACGAGCAGTACTTC. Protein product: CASSERPPYEQYF.

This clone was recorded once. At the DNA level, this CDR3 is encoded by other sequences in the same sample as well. The CDR3 protein is CASSLWGSKNIQYF. The CDR3 nucleotides are TGTGCCAGCAGCTTGTGGGGGAGCAAAAACATTCAGTACTTC. The chain carries TRBV5-6 and TRBJ2-4; perhaps D is TRBD1 or TRBD2 (5 bases each). CDR1 and CDR2 from the germline V gene are SGHDT and YYEEEE. Trimming took off 1 base at V and 3 bases at J, with 8 bases between the two ends. The CDR3 consists of 14 residues. Full variable domain (outside the CDR3, taken from reference TRBV5-6 and TRBJ2-4): DAGVTQSPTHLIKTRGQQVTLRCSPKSGHDTVSWYQQALGQGPQFIFQYYEEEERQRGNFPDRFSGHQFPNYSSELNVNALLLGDSALYLCASSLWGSKNIQYFGAGTRLSVL.

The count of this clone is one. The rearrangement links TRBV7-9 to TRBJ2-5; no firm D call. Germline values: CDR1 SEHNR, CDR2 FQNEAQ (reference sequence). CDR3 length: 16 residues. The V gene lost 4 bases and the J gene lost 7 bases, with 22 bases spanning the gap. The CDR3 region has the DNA TGTGCCAGCAGCTCTGATCCTTGGGCGGATTTAAGGACCCAGTACTTC. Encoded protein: CASSSDPWADLRTQYF. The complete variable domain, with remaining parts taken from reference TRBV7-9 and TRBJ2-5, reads DTGVSQNPRHKITKRGQNVTFRCDPISEHNRLYWYRQTLGQGPEFLTYFQNEAQLEKSRLLSDRFSAERPKGSFSTLEIQRTEQGDSAMYLCASSSDPWADLRTQYFGPGTRLLVL.

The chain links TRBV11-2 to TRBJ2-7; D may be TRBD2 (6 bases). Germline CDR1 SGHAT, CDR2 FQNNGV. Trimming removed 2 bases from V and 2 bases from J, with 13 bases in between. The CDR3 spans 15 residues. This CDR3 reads CASSLSVAETYEQYF. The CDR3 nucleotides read TGTGCCAGCAGCTTATCAGTAGCGGAGACCTACGAGCAGTACTTC.

In nucleotides, the CDR3 is TGCGCCAGCAGCCAAGAATCGGACTTCTATTCACCCCTCCACTTT. Encoded protein: CASSQESDFYSPLHF. J is TRBJ1-6 and V is TRBV4-1, with D uncertain. Germline V CDR1 and CDR2: MGHRA, YSYEKL. This CDR3 is 15 amino acids long. Trimming took 0 bases from V and 8 from J, leaving 11 bases between them.

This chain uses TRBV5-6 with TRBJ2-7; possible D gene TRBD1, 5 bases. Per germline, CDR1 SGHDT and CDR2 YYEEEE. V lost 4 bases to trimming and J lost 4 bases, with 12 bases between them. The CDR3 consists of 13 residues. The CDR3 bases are TGTGCCAGCAGCGAGGTATCAGGGTACGAGCAGTACTTC. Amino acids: CASSEVSGYEQYF.

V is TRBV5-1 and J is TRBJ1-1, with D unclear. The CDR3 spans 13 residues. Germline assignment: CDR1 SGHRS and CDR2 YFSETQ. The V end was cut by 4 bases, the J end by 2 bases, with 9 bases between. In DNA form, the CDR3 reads TGCGCCAGCAGCCCGGGCCCAAACACTGAAGCTTTCTTT. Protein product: CASSPGPNTEAFF. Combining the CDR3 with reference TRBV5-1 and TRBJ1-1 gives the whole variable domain KAGVTQTPRYLIKTRGQQVTLSCSPISGHRSVSWYQQTPGQGLQFLFEYFSETQRNKGNFPGRFSGRQFSNSRSEMNVSTLELGDSALYLCASSPGPNTEAFFGQGTRLTVV.

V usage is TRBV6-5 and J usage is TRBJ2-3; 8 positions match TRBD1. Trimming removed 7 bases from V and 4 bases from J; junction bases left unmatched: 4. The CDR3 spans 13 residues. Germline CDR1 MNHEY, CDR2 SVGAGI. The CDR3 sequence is CASTKTGADTQYF. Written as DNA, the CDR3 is TGTGCCAGCACTAAGACAGGGGCAGATACGCAGTATTTT.

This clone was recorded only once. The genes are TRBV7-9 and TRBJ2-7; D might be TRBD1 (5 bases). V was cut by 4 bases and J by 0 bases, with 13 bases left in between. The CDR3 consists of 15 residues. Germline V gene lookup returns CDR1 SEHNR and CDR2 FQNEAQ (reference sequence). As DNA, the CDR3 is TGTGCCAGCAGCTCCACAGACAGTGACTCCTACGAGCAGTACTTC. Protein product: CASSSTDSDSYEQYF.

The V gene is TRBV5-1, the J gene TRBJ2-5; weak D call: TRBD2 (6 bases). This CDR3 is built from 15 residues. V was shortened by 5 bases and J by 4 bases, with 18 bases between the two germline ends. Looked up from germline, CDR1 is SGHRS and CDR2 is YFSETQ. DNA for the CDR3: TGCGCCAGCAGTCCCTTGAGGGGAGCGGGAGAGACCCAGTACTTC. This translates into CASSPLRGAGETQYF. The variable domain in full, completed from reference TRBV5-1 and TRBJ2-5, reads KAGVTQTPRYLIKTRGQQVTLSCSPISGHRSVSWYQQTPGQGLQFLFEYFSETQRNKGNFPGRFSGRQFSNSRSEMNVSTLELGDSALYLCASSPLRGAGETQYFGPGTRLLVL.

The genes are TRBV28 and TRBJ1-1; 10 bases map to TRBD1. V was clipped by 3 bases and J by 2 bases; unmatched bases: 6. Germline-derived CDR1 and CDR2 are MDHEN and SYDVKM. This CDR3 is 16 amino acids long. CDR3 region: CASSFLGTGVNTEAFF. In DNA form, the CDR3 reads TGTGCCAGCAGTTTTTTAGGGACAGGGGTAAACACTGAAGCTTTCTTT.

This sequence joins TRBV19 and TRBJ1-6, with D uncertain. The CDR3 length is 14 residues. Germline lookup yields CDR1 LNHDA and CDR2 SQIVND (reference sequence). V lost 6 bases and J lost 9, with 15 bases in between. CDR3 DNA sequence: TGTGCCAGTAGCACCTATGAGGGCTTTTCACCCCTCCACTTT. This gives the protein CASSTYEGFSPLHF.

Written as DNA, the CDR3 is TGTGCCAGCAGCTTATCCGAGCCGGACAGGGCCTACGAGCAGTACTTC. Translated: CASSLSEPDRAYEQYF. The J gene is TRBJ2-7, the V gene TRBV11-1, with 8 bases lining up with TRBD1. Germline V gene lookup returns CDR1 SGHAT and CDR2 FQDESV (reference sequence). The CDR3 spans 16 residues. The V and J ends lost 2 bases and 2 bases, in that order; junction bases with no gene match: 8.

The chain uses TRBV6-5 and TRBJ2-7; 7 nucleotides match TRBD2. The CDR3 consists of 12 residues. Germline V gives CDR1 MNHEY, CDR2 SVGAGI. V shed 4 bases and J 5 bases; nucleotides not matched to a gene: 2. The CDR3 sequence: CASSWGGDEQYF. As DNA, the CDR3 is TGTGCCAGCAGTTGGGGGGGTGACGAGCAGTACTTC.

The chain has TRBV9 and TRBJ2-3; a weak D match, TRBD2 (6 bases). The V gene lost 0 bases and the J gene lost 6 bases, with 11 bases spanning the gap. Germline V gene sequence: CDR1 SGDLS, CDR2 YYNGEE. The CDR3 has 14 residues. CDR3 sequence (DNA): TGTGCCAGCAGCGTAGGCACTAGCTGGGATACGCAGTATTTT. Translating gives CASSVGTSWDTQYF.

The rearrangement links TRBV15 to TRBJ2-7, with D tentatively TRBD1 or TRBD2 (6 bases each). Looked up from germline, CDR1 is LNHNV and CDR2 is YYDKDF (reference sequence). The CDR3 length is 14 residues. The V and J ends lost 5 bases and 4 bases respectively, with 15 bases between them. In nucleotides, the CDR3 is TGTGCCACCAGCCCCTTGGGGGGCCCATACGAGCAGTACTTC. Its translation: CATSPLGGPYEQYF.

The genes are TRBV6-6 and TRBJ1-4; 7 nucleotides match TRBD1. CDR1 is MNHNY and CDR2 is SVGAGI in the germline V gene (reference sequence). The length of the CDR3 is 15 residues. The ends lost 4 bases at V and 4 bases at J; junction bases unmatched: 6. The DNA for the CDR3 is TGTGCCAGCAGTTCGGCGGGACAGAATAATGAAAAACTGTTTTTT. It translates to CASSSAGQNNEKLFF.

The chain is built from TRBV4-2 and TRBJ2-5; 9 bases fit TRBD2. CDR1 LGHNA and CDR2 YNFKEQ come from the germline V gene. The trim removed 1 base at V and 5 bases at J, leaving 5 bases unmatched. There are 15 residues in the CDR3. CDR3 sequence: CASSQGAGGPETQYF. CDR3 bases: TGTGCCAGCAGCCAAGGGGCGGGGGGGCCGGAGACCCAGTACTTC.

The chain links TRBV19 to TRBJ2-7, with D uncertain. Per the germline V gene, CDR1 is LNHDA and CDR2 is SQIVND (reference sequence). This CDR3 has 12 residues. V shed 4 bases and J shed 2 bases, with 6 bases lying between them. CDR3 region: CASSRPPYEQYF. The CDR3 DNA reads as TGTGCCAGTAGTAGGCCCCCCTACGAGCAGTACTTC.